This TCR beta chain appears in the sequencing data of a study of identical twins. This CDR3 is built from 15 residues. Germline V gene sequence: CDR1 MNHNS, CDR2 SASEGT. Trimming took 6 bases from V and 9 from J, leaving 21 bases between them. TCRdb re-derived calls from the 5' RACE reads in MiXCR, one entry per CDR3 protein. The sample comprises 500,000 or so distinct CDR3 sequences, less than 25% of which are singletons, and around 1% rests with the top ten. This sample also appeared in a second study, on T cells expressing NK-cell markers. Per that study: The TCR beta repertoires originated in sorted CD3+CD56+NKG2C+, CD3+CD56+NKG2C- and CD3+CD56-NKG2C+ T cells. Among the eight sequenced donors, seven tested HCMV-seropositive and one tested seronegative. In several experiments, sorting was restricted to alpha-beta TCR T cells by an anti-gamma-delta TCR antibody. Expanded clones of NKG2C+ T cells had an unclear HCMV specificity.

The TCR was taken from a woman between 18 and 29 years old in good health. The specimen sequenced was CD4+ T cells sorted from blood. The chain uses TRBV6-1 and TRBJ1-5; D remains ambiguous. CDR3 coding DNA: TGTGCCAGCAGAAAACGGACGCCTTCTTTCCCGCCCCAGCATTTT. The encoded protein is CASRKRTPSFPPQHF.